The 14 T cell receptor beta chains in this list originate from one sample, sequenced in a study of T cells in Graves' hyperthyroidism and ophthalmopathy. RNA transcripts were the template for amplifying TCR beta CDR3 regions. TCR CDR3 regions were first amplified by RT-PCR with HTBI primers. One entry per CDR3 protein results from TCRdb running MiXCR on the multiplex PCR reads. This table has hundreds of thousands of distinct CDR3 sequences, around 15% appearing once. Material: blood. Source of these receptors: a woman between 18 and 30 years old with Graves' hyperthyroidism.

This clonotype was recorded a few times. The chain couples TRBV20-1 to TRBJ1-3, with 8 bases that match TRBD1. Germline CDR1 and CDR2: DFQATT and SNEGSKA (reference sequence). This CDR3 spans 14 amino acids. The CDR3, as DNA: TGCAGCGCGCCCGGGACAGGACTAGGGGACACCATATATTTT. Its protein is CSAPGTGLGDTIYF.

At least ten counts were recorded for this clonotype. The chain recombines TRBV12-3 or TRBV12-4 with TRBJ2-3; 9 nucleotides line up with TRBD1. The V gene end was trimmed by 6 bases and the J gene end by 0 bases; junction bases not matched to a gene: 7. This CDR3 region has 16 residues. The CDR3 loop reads CASRTPGTGSTDTQYF. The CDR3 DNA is TGTGCCAGCAGAACTCCCGGGACAGGGAGCACAGATACGCAGTATTTT.

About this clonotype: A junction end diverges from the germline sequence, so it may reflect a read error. The CDR3 spells CASSLDSFNEQFF. In nucleotides, the CDR3 is TGTGCCAGCAGCCTAGACTCCTTCAATGAGCAGTTCTTC. The chain couples TRBV4-2 to TRBJ2-1, with D unclear. The germline V gene encodes CDR1 LGHNA and CDR2 YNFKEQ. The CDR3 length is 13 residues.

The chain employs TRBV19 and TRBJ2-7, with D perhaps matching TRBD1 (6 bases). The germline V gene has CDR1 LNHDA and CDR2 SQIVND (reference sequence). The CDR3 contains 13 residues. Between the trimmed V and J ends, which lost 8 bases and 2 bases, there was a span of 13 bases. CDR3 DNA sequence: TGTGCCAGTCGAGGGGACATTGCCTACGAGCAGTACTTC. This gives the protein CASRGDIAYEQYF.

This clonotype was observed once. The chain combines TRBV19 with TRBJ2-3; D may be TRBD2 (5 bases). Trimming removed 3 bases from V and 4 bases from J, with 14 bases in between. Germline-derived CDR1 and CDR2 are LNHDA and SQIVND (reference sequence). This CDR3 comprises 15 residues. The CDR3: CASSMRAEYPDTQYF. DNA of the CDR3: TGTGCCAGTAGTATGAGGGCAGAATATCCAGATACGCAGTATTTT.

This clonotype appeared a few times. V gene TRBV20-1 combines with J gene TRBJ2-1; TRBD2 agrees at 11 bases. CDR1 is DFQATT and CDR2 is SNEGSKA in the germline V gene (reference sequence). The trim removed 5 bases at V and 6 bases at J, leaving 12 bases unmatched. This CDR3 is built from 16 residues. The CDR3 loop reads CSALRGGLAGPNEQFF. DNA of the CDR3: TGCAGTGCTCTGAGGGGCGGACTAGCGGGCCCCAATGAGCAGTTCTTC.

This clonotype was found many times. The CDR3 DNA reads TGTGCCAGCAGTGAATTAGCGGGCTCTCCCTACGAGCAGTACTTC. Translated: CASSELAGSPYEQYF. The rearrangement links TRBV6-1 to TRBJ2-7; 7 positions match TRBD2. Germline values: CDR1 MNHNS, CDR2 SASEGT. CDR3 length: 15 residues. Germline trimming cut 2 bases from V and 2 bases from J; bases unmatched to any gene: 6.

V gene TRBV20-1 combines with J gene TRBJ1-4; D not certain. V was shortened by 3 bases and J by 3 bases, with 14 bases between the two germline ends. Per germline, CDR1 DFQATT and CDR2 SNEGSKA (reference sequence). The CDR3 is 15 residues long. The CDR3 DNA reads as TGCAGTGCTAGGGGTCGGGAAAGTCCTAATGAAAAACTGTTTTTT. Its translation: CSARGRESPNEKLFF.

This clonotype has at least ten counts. The CDR3 spells CASHGTATYEQYF. The CDR3 region has the DNA TGTGCCAGCCACGGGACAGCTACCTACGAGCAGTACTTC. V is TRBV28 and J is TRBJ2-7; 7 bases are shared with TRBD1. The CDR3 loop spans 13 amino acids. Germline values: CDR1 MDHEN, CDR2 SYDVKM. The V segment lost 8 bases and the J segment 2 bases; nucleotides outside the gene matches: 6.

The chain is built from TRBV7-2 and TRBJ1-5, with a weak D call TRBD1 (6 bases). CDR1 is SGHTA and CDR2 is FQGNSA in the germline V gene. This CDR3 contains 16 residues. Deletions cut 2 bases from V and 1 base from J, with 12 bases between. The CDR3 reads CASSLRAGVSNQPQHF. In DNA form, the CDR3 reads TGTGCCAGCAGCTTAAGGGCAGGGGTGAGCAATCAGCCCCAGCATTTT.

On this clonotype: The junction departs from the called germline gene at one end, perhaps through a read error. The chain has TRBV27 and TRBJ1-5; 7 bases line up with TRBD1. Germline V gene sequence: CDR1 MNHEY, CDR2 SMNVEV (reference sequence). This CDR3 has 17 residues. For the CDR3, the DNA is TGTACCAGCAGTCCCGGAAGGGGACAGTTCTTGAATCAGCCCCAGCATTTT. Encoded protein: CTSSPGRGQFLNQPQHF.

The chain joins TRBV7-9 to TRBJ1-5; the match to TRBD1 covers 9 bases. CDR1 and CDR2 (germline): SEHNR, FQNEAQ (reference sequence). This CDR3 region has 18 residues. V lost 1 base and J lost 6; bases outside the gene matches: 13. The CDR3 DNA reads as TGTGCCAGCAGCTTAGGAAGATTCGGACAGGGGATAGGTCAGCCCCAGCATTTT. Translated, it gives CASSLGRFGQGIGQPQHF.

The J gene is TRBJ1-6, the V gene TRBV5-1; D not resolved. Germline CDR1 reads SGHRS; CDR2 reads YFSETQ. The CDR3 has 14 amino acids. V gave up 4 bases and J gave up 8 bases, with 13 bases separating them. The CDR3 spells CASSQDYPHSPLHF. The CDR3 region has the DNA TGCGCCAGCAGCCAGGACTACCCCCATTCACCCCTCCACTTT. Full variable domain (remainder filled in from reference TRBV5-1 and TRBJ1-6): KAGVTQTPRYLIKTRGQQVTLSCSPISGHRSVSWYQQTPGQGLQFLFEYFSETQRNKGNFPGRFSGRQFSNSRSEMNVSTLELGDSALYLCASSQDYPHSPLHFGNGTRLTVT.

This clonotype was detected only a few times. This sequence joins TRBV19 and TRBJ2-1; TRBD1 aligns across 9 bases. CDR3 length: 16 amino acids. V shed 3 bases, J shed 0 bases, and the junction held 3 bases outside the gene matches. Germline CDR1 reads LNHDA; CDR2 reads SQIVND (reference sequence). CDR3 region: CASSILTGGSYNEQFF. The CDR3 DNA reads TGTGCCAGTAGTATCCTGACAGGGGGCTCCTACAATGAGCAGTTCTTC.